This TCR beta chain was recorded in a study of OX40 agonist ivuxolimab in advanced cancers. Study summary: Prior anti-PD-1, anti-PD-L1 or anti-CTLA-4 therapy was allowed; approximately 41% had some. Three patients had partial responses: one hepatocellular carcinoma, two cutaneous melanoma.

Regarding the study as a whole: In the 0.1 to 3.0 mg/kg range, CD4+ and CD8+ blood T cells had expanded clonally by week 6. Averaging showed that CD8+ T cells had more expanded clones than CD4+ did.

Sequencing was performed with immunoSEQ multiplex PCR; in TCRdb, only in-frame clones are kept and a portion is missing. The data hold about 42,000 clones, with 81% observed a single time. Details on this clone: Its antigen is not identified.

The source is an adult with an advanced solid tumor such as melanoma, head and neck, liver or kidney cancer. The input for sequencing was CD4+ or CD8+ T cells sorted from blood, taken in a trial of the OX40 agonist ivuxolimab.

The CDR3 region has the DNA TGTGCCAGCAGTGCACTCGACAGGGCACTATCTGGAAACACCATATATTTT. Its translation: CASSALDRALSGNTIYF. This rearrangement joins TRBV25-1 to TRBJ1-3, with 7 bases lining up with TRBD1. This CDR3 comprises 17 residues. Per the germline V gene, CDR1 is MGHDK and CDR2 is SYGVNS. V was clipped by 4 bases and J by 1 base; unmatched bases: 10.